A selection of T cell receptor beta chains follows, all from one sample in a study of blood T cell repertoires in COVID-19. Generated by immunoSEQ multiplex PCR, the TCRdb table keeps only in-frame clones and is missing some. The data hold around 100,000 clones, with nearly 85% observed a single time. Sequenced: peripheral blood. Source of these receptors: a human donor in a cohort sampled during active or convalescent COVID-19. Both conserved end residues are part of each CDR3. Size tells how often a clone was seen (once, few, many) or the class of an expanded clone, and some rows leave it out.

len,v_gene,abundance,CDR3aa
16,TRBV4-1,.,CASSQGAGGHPSEQYF
16,TRBV7-9,.,CASSLSETGMNTEAFF
15,TRBV27,.,CASTNRPTPYSPLHF
14,TRBV6-5,.,CASIPPTYSHTIYF
14,TRBV27,.,CASSFSGDQETQYF
13,TRBV19,.,CASRDRGNQPQHF
13,TRBV12-3/TRBV12-4,.,CASSRGQSYEQYF
16,TRBV11-3,.,CASSLVWQGSTDTQYF
14,TRBV2,.,CASNPGQGARVQYF
14,TRBV19,once,CASIGNPAKNIQYF
14,TRBV3-1/TRBV3-2,.,CASSQDRVYYEQYF
12,TRBV24-1,.,CATSDGLYEQYF
16,TRBV7-9,.,CASSHKGQRANEKLFF
15,TRBV4-2,once,CASSQVEGNTDTQYF
15,TRBV5-1,.,CASSLGLDRNSPLHF
15,TRBV11-2,.,CASSLGGTGLHEQYF
14,TRBV19,.,CASTQAGAGNTIYF
13,TRBV6-5,.,CASSRQGNQPQHF
14,TRBV2,.,CASSLLPRNQPQHF
15,TRBV3-1/TRBV3-2,.,CASSPTGGGDQPQHF
13,TRBV4-2,.,CASSQELAGTQFF
16,TRBV25-1,.,CASSEYYRVVNQPQHF
14,TRBV7-2,.,CASSLAAEGGEAFF
12,TRBV28,.,CASEKPNYGYTF
15,TRBV7-2,few,CASSPPNRFAYEQYF
15,TRBV10-3,.,CAISSGTVGFYGYTF
15,TRBV24-1,.,CATSDWGLARDTQYF
13,TRBV7-3,.,CASSFGTGNTIYF
14,TRBV7-2,.,CASSPPGGHNEQYF
15,TRBV2,.,CASSEFTGGAGELFF
15,TRBV28,.,CASKWGRGSNQPQHF
14,TRBV12-5,few,CASAPPGVIPPLHF
15,TRBV21-1,.,CASSNPDRPGNTIYF
13,TRBV19,once,CASSSGVEQPQHF
14,TRBV5-6,.,CASSYRGRTSPLHF
17,TRBV5-1,.,CASSLDPTDHSNQPQHF
16,TRBV19,.,CASSGWGGPSTDTQYF
14,TRBV11-2,once,CASSLGTDTDTQYF
15,TRBV12-5,.,CASGWPTDPGNTIYF
12,TRBV7-3,.,CASSSYTDTQYF
15,TRBV7-2,.,CASSLAIGIYNEQFF
16,TRBV19,.,CASSIPQGAVSQPQHF
17,TRBV7-2,.,CASSRSGGESSGNTIYF
14,TRBV11-2,.,CASSPVTGLYEQYF
15,TRBV6-5,.,CASEPGVGYPTALHF
20,TRBV3-1/TRBV3-2,.,CASTIPPIIYRDSLTDTQYF
15,TRBV4-3,once,CASSQDQGIIYGYTF
13,TRBV6-5,once,CASSWDKNTEAFF
15,TRBV5-6,.,CASSLVGGTSYEQYF
14,TRBV18,.,CASSPGTGGTEAFF